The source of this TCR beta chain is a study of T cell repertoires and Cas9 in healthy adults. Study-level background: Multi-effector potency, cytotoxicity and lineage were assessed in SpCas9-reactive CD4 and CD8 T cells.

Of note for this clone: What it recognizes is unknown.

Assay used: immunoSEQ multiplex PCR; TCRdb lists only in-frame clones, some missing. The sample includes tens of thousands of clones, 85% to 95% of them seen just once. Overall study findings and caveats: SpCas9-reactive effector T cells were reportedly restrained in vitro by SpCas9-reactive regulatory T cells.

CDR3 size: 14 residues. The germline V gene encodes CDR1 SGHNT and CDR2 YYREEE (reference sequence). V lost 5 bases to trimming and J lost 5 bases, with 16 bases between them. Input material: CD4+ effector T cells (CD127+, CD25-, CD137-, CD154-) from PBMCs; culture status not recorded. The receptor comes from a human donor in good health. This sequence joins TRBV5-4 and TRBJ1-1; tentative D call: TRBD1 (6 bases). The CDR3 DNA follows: TGTGCCAGCAGATTACAGGGAGGGGGGACTGAAGCTTTCTTT. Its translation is CASRLQGGGTEAFF.